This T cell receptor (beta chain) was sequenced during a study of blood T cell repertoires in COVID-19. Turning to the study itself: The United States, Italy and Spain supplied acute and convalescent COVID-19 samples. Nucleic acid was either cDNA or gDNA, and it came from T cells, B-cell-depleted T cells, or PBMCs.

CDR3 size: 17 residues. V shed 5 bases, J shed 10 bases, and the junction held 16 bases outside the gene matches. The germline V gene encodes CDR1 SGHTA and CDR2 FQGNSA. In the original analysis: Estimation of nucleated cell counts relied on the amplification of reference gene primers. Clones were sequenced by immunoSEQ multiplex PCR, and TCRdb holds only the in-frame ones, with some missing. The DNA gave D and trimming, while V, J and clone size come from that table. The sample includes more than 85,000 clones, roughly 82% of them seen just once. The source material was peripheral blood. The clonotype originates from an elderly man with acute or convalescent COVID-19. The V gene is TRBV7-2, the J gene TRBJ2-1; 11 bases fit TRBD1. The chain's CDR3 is CASSPSRTGGLNGEQFF. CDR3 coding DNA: TGTGCCAGCAGCCCCTCCAGGACAGGGGGCCTCAATGGCGAGCAGTTCTTC.